The present T cell receptor (beta chain) was sequenced within a study of blood T cell repertoires in COVID-19. Whole-study context: Some COVID-19 samples were acute and others convalescent; all came from the United States, Italy and Spain. In each case, the material was cDNA or gDNA derived from T cells, B-cell-depleted T cells, or PBMCs.

Original handling: By means of reference gene primer amplification, nucleated cell counts were estimated. Some clones are missing from TCRdb's copy, which holds only in-frame ones; the method was immunoSEQ multiplex PCR. V and J calls and clone size are copied from that table; D and trimming were computed from the DNA. Counted here are roughly 68,000 clones, roughly 80% occurring once; the ten biggest clones make up 15% to 20%. The CDR3 runs to 17 residues. Germline V CDR1 and CDR2: LGHDT, YNNKEL (reference sequence). V was clipped by 0 bases and J by 5 bases; unmatched bases: 7. The chain combines TRBV3-1 (or the pseudogene TRBV3-2) with TRBJ2-5, with TRBD2 matching 12 bases. The receptor's source is a woman aged 80 or over with acute or convalescent COVID-19. Sequencing was performed on peripheral blood. CDR3 DNA: TGTGCCAGCAGCCAAGAGCGACTAGCGGGAGCGGGGGAGACCCAGTACTTC. Translated: CASSQERLAGAGETQYF.